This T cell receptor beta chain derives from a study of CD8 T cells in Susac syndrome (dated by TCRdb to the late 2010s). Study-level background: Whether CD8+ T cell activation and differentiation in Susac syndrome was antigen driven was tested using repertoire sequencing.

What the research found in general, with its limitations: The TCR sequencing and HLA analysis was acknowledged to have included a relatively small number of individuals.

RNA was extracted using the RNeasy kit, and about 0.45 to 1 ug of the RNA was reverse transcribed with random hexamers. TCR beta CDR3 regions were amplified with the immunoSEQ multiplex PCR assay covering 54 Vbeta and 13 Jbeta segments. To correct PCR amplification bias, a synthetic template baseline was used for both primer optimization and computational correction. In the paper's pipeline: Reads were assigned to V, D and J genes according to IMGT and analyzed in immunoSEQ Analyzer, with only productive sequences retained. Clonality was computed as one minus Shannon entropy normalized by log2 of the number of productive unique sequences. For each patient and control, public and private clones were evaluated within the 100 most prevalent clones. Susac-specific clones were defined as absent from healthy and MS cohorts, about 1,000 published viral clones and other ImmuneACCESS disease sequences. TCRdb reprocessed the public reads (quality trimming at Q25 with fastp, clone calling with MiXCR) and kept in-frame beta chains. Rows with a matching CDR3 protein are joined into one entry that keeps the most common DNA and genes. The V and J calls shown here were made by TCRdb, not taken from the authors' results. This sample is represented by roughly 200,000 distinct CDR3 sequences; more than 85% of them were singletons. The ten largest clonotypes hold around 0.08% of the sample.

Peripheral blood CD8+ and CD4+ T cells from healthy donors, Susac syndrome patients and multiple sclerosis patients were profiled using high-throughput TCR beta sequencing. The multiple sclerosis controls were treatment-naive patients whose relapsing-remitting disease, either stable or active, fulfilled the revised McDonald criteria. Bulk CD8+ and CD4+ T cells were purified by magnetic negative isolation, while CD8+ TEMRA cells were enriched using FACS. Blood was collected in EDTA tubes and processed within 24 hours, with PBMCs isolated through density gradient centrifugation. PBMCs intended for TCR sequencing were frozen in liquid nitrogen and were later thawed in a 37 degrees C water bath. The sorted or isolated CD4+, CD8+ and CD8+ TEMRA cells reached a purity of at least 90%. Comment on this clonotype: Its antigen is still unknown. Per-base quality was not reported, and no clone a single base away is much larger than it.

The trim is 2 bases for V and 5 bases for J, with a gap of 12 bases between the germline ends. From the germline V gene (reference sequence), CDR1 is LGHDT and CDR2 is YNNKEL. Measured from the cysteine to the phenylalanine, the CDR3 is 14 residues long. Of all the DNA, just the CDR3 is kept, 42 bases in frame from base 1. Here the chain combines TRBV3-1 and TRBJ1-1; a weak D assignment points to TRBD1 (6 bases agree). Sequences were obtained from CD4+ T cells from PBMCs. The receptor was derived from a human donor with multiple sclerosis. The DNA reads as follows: TGTGCCAGCAGCCAATGGAGAGGGGGGACTGAAGCTTTCTTT. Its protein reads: CASSQWRGGTEAFF. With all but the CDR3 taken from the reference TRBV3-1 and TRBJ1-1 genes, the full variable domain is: DTAVSQTPKYLVTQMGNDKSIKCEQNLGHDTMYWYKQDSKKFLKIMFSYNNKELIINETVPNRFSPKSPDKAHLNLHINSLELGDSAVYFCASSQWRGGTEAFFGQGTRLTVV.